This TCR beta chain originates from a study of T cell changes during pregnancy in multiple sclerosis. Generated by immunoSEQ multiplex PCR, the TCRdb table keeps only in-frame clones and is missing some. The repertoire holds approximately 61,000 clones, with roughly 86% as singletons. This clonotype was obtained from a female donor with multiple sclerosis, enrolled in a pregnancy study. Sequenced here: peripheral blood, sampled in the first trimester of pregnancy.

Written as DNA, the CDR3 is TGTGCCACCAGCGTTATTAGACTCGGAAAGCAGTTCTTC. It yields the protein CATSVIRLGKQFF. The chain has TRBV15 and TRBJ2-1, with D uncertain. CDR1 is LNHNV and CDR2 is YYDKDF in the germline V gene (reference sequence). V lost 5 bases and J lost 11, with 16 bases in between. The CDR3 covers 13 residues.